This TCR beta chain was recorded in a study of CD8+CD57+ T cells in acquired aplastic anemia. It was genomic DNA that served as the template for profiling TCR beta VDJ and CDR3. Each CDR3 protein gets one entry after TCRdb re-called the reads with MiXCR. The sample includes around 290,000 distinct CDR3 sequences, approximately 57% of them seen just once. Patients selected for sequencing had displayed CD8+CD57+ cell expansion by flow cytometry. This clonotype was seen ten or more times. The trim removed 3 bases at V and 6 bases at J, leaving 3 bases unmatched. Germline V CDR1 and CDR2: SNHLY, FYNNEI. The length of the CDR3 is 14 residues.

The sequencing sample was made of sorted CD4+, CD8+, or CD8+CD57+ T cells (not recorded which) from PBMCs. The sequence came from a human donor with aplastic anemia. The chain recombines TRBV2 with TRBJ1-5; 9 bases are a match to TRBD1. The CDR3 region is CASSDTGGFQPQHF. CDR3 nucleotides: TGTGCCAGCAGTGACACAGGGGGCTTTCAGCCCCAGCATTTT. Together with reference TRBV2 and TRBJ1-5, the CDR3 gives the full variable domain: EPEVTQTPSHQVTQMGQEVILRCVPISNHLYFYWYRQILGQKVEFLVSFYNNEISEKSEIFDDQFSVERPDGSNFTLKIRSTKLEDSAMYFCASSDTGGFQPQHFGDGTRLSIL.